These 16 T cell receptor beta chains share one sample of origin, sequenced in a study of technical replicates of blood from a few donors (dated by TCRdb to about 2017). The library was built by means of the immunoSEQ multiplex PCR assay. TCRdb retrieved this table from immuneACCESS and kept in-frame rearrangements only. Not all clones are present; in checked studies, unresolved V genes account for under half, and no reason is known for the remainder. Here the sample has about 70,000 clones; 90% to 95% occur a single time. The ten largest clones represent approximately 0.4% of the sample. The sequencing input was T cells isolated from PBMCs. The receptors derive from a human donor in good health.

The chain is built from TRBV6-5 and TRBJ2-7; 7 nucleotides align to TRBD2. The CDR3 is made up of 13 amino acids. In germline, CDR1 is MNHEY, CDR2 SVGAGI. The V gene end was trimmed by 11 bases and the J gene end by 7 bases; junction bases not matched to a gene: 14. This CDR3 reads CAAAGATAGEQYF. CDR3 DNA: TGTGCCGCCGCGGGAGCTACTGCCGGGGAGCAGTACTTC.

The chain links TRBV11-2 to TRBJ2-3; D might be TRBD1 (8 bases). This CDR3 contains 16 residues. The germline gives CDR1 SGHAT, CDR2 FQNNGV. V gave up 3 bases and J gave up 0 bases, with 13 bases separating them. In DNA form, the CDR3 reads TGTGCCAGCAGCTTTACAGGGGGGGGGAGCACAGATACGCAGTATTTT. It is translated as CASSFTGGGSTDTQYF.

The chain employs TRBV7-8 and TRBJ1-1; TRBD1 might be the D (5 bases). This CDR3 contains 14 residues. Germline-derived CDR1 and CDR2 are SGHVS and FQNEAQ. The V end lost 6 bases, the J end lost 1 base, and 12 bases lay between the germline ends. CDR3 loop: CASSLLDRNTEAFF. In nucleotides, the CDR3 is TGTGCCAGCAGTCTTCTAGACAGGAACACTGAAGCTTTCTTT.

The chain couples TRBV5-6 to TRBJ1-5; 9 bases line up with TRBD1. The CDR3 contains 16 residues. V lost 2 bases and J lost 0; bases outside the gene matches: 3. Germline V gene lookup returns CDR1 SGHDT and CDR2 YYEEEE. This CDR3 is CASSFRTGVSNQPQHF. In DNA, the CDR3 is TGTGCCAGCAGCTTCCGGACAGGGGTTAGCAATCAGCCCCAGCATTTT.

The chain combines TRBV7-2 with TRBJ2-7; D gene unclear. The CDR3 totals 13 residues. V was shortened by 1 base and J by 2 bases, with 6 bases between the two germline ends. Germline V CDR1 and CDR2: SGHTA, FQGNSA. CDR3 in DNA: TGTGCCAGCAGCTTAGTTTATACCTACGAGCAGTACTTC. Its protein is CASSLVYTYEQYF.

The chain couples TRBV6-5 to TRBJ1-2; a possible D gene is TRBD1 (5 bases). Germline lookup yields CDR1 MNHEY and CDR2 SVGAGI. The CDR3 contains 13 residues. V lost 2 bases and J 3 bases, leaving 7 bases between the germline ends. Here the CDR3 DNA reads TGTGCCAGCAGTTACGGGGGGTACTATGGCTACACCTTC. It encodes CASSYGGYYGYTF.

This clone was counted a few times. The chain carries TRBV6-1 and TRBJ1-4, with D possibly TRBD1 on 6 matching bases. Trimming left V 4 bases short and J 8 bases short, with 14 bases between. CDR3 length: 14 residues. Germline V gives CDR1 MNHNS, CDR2 SASEGT. CDR3 DNA: TGTGCCAGCAGTGGTTGGGGGCTGGGAGAAAAACTGTTTTTT. Translating it yields CASSGWGLGEKLFF.

This chain joins TRBV5-1 and TRBJ2-7; no definite D call. Per the germline V gene, CDR1 is SGHRS and CDR2 is YFSETQ. The CDR3 loop spans 13 amino acids. V was pared by 5 bases and J by 0 bases, with 9 bases between. This CDR3 is CASSSRYSYEQYF. The DNA of the CDR3 is TGCGCCAGCAGTTCCCGTTACTCCTACGAGCAGTACTTC.

The V call is TRBV4-1, the J call TRBJ1-1, with a possible D match to TRBD1 (6 bases). This CDR3 comprises 16 residues. CDR1 is MGHRA and CDR2 is YSYEKL in the germline V gene. Trimming left V 0 bases short and J 0 bases short, with 11 bases between. The CDR3 DNA reads as TGCGCCAGCAGCCAAGATACAGGGCCATTGAACACTGAAGCTTTCTTT. Amino acids: CASSQDTGPLNTEAFF.

The chain combines TRBV10-2 with TRBJ1-1; no reliable D call. The germline gives CDR1 WSHSY, CDR2 SAAADI. V was clipped by 0 bases and J by 0 bases, with 8 bases between them. CDR3 length: 15 amino acids. The CDR3 here is CASSESSVLNTEAFF. Here the CDR3 DNA reads TGCGCCAGCAGTGAGTCAAGCGTTCTGAACACTGAAGCTTTCTTT.

The chain carries TRBV6-5 and TRBJ2-7, with D perhaps matching TRBD1 (6 bases). Between the trimmed V and J ends, which lost 4 bases and 1 base, there was a span of 17 bases. Germline V gene sequence: CDR1 MNHEY, CDR2 SVGAGI. CDR3 length equals 16 residues. This CDR3 reads CASSSLPGQVSYEQYF. The CDR3 region has the DNA TGTGCCAGCAGTTCTCTCCCGGGACAAGTATCCTACGAGCAGTACTTC.

The chain has TRBV19 and TRBJ1-2, with unresolved D. CDR1 LNHDA and CDR2 SQIVND come from the germline V gene (reference sequence). Deletions cut 1 base from V and 2 bases from J, with 11 bases between. The CDR3 consists of 15 residues. DNA of the CDR3: TGTGCCAGTAGTATAGGGGAGACGATCAACTATGGCTACACCTTC. Translated, it gives CASSIGETINYGYTF.

The gene calls are TRBV6-1 and TRBJ1-1, with 10 bases lining up with TRBD1. Germline V gene data show CDR1 as MNHNS and CDR2 as SASEGT. Trimming took 3 bases from V and 2 from J; bases not matched to a gene: 6. This CDR3 region has 16 residues. The CDR3 loop is CASSEGTGAYNTEAFF. The CDR3 DNA follows: TGTGCCAGCAGTGAGGGGACAGGGGCCTATAACACTGAAGCTTTCTTT.

The rearrangement uses TRBV30 and TRBJ2-3; TRBD1 might be the D (5 bases). This CDR3 is 14 amino acids long. Trimming shortened V by 2 bases and J by 5 bases, and 14 bases separated the two germline ends. CDR1 GTSNPN and CDR2 SVGIG come from the germline V gene (reference sequence). The CDR3 sequence: CAWSKSVRVDTQYF. The CDR3 nucleotides are TGTGCCTGGAGTAAGAGCGTCAGGGTAGATACGCAGTATTTT.

CDR3 bases: TGTGCCATCAGTGAGGCCTCCCTAGCGCCAACCCAGTACTTC. This sequence encodes CAISEASLAPTQYF. This chain links TRBV10-3 with TRBJ2-5; TRBD2 is a possible D gene (6 bases). Trimming stripped 2 bases from V and 8 bases from J, with 15 bases between. The CDR3 is made up of 14 amino acids. The germline V gene encodes CDR1 ENHRY and CDR2 SYGVKD.

The gene calls are TRBV30 and TRBJ2-7; TRBD1 matches 7 bases. Germline assignment: CDR1 GTSNPN and CDR2 SVGIG (reference sequence). The V segment lost 6 bases and the J segment 0 bases; nucleotides outside the gene matches: 8. The CDR3 is 14 amino acids. The CDR3 loop reads CACILGDSSYEQYF. CDR3 nucleotide sequence: TGTGCCTGCATTTTGGGGGACAGCTCCTACGAGCAGTACTTC.